This T cell receptor beta chain is drawn from a study of T cells in Graves' hyperthyroidism and ophthalmopathy. Authors of the study amplified TCR beta CDR3 regions from RNA transcripts. The TCR CDR3 first-round RT-PCR relied on the HTBI primer set. TCRdb called the multiplex PCR reads again in MiXCR, with one record for every CDR3 protein. The profile covers 600,000 to 850,000 distinct CDR3 sequences, with roughly 20% appearing a single time and approximately 15% taken by the ten largest. V lost 0 bases and J 5 bases, leaving 5 bases between the germline ends. Germline-derived CDR1 and CDR2 are DFQATT and SNEGSKA (reference sequence). The CDR3 has 13 amino acids.

The sequence derives from a woman in her forties or fifties with Graves' hyperthyroidism that later progressed to Graves' ophthalmopathy. Sequencing was carried out using blood. The V gene is TRBV20-1, the J gene TRBJ1-6; D unclear. As DNA, the CDR3 is TGCAGTGCTAGAGATGGGAATAATTCACCCCTCCACTTT. Protein: CSARDGNNSPLHF.